A single sample gave rise to the 25 T cell receptor beta chains below, sequenced in a study of identical twins. TCRdb re-called the 5' RACE reads with MiXCR, one entry per CDR3 protein. The sample records some 570,000 distinct CDR3 sequences, more than 20% being singletons. The sample was also reused in another study, on yellow fever vaccine responses in identical twins.

Sequencing used CD4+ T cells sorted from blood. These receptors were taken from a woman between 18 and 29 years old in good health.

The chain is built from TRBV15 and TRBJ1-4; 9 nucleotides agree with TRBD1. CDR1 and CDR2 from the germline V gene are LNHNV and YYDKDF (reference sequence). The V and J ends lost 5 bases and 4 bases, in that order; junction bases with no gene match: 5. This CDR3 spans 15 amino acids. The CDR3 DNA sequence: TGTGCCACCAGCGGGACAGGGATCGGTAATGAAAAACTGTTTTTT. Protein: CATSGTGIGNEKLFF.

The chain uses TRBV4-2 and TRBJ2-1, with TRBD1 identical over 9 bases. The junction had 3 bases not matched to a gene; V was cut back by 4 bases and J by 5 bases. CDR1 is LGHNA and CDR2 is YNFKEQ in the germline V gene. The CDR3 has 14 amino acids. As DNA, the CDR3 is TGTGCCAGCAGCCTCGACAGGGGGAACAATGAGCAGTTCTTC. This encodes CASSLDRGNNEQFF.

This clonotype was picked up a small number of times. The chain's CDR3 is CATSDFKGRGTDTQYF. CDR3 coding DNA: TGTGCCACCAGTGATTTTAAGGGCCGAGGAACAGATACGCAGTATTTT. This chain joins TRBV24-1 and TRBJ2-3; D unresolved. Deletions cut 1 base from V and 3 bases from J, with 13 bases between. Germline V gives CDR1 KGHDR, CDR2 SFDVKD. CDR3 length: 16 residues.

This clonotype showed up many times. V usage is TRBV5-1 and J usage is TRBJ2-2; possibly TRBD2 for D (6 bases). The CDR3 has 15 residues. From germline, CDR1 is SGHRS and CDR2 YFSETQ. With 0 bases removed from V and 0 bases from J, the gap between germline ends came to 6 bases. The CDR3 spells CASSLGDSNTGELFF. CDR3 sequence (DNA): TGCGCCAGCAGCTTGGGGGACTCGAACACCGGGGAGCTGTTTTTT. Based on the CDR3 plus reference TRBV5-1 and TRBJ2-2, the full variable domain is KAGVTQTPRYLIKTRGQQVTLSCSPISGHRSVSWYQQTPGQGLQFLFEYFSETQRNKGNFPGRFSGRQFSNSRSEMNVSTLELGDSALYLCASSLGDSNTGELFFGEGSRLTVL.

The sample holds a few counts of this clonotype. CDR3 region: CASSHAPGQANQPQHF. The CDR3 region has the DNA TGCGCCAGCAGCCACGCACCGGGACAGGCAAATCAGCCCCAGCATTTT. The rearrangement uses TRBV4-1 and TRBJ1-5, with TRBD1 identical over 8 bases. Germline trimming cut 3 bases from V and 4 bases from J; bases unmatched to any gene: 8. In germline, CDR1 is MGHRA, CDR2 YSYEKL. The CDR3 runs 16 residues.

The chain recombines TRBV20-1 with TRBJ2-1; no clear D gene. The germline CDR1 and CDR2 sequences are DFQATT and SNEGSKA (reference sequence). V lost 5 bases and J 4 bases, leaving 12 bases between the germline ends. The CDR3 covers 13 residues. The CDR3 reads CSADTALYNEQFF. As DNA, the CDR3 is TGCAGTGCTGATACGGCCCTTTACAATGAGCAGTTCTTC.

The chain carries TRBV5-1 and TRBJ2-1; D not resolved. The CDR3 sequence is 17 residues long. V was cut by 0 bases and J by 0 bases, with 13 bases left in between. From germline, CDR1 is SGHRS and CDR2 YFSETQ. The CDR3 spells CASSLVATGRSYNEQFF. In nucleotides, the CDR3 is TGCGCCAGCAGCTTGGTGGCCACGGGTCGCTCCTACAATGAGCAGTTCTTC.

This clonotype was seen a handful of times. The V and J genes are TRBV12-3 or TRBV12-4 and TRBJ2-5; D remains unclear. The CDR3 length is 17 residues. V was shortened by 3 bases and J by 1 base, with 18 bases between the two germline ends. As DNA, the CDR3 is TGTGCCAGCAGTTTCCCAGGACCGGGTGTACTCCAAGAGACCCAGTACTTC. Protein: CASSFPGPGVLQETQYF.

The CDR3 nucleotides read TGCAGTGCACCCGGGCGAGCGGGGGTTACCTACAATGAGCAGTTCTTC. This codes for CSAPGRAGVTYNEQFF. The rearrangement joins TRBV20-1 to TRBJ2-1, with TRBD2 matching 8 bases. Germline CDR1 and CDR2: DFQATT and SNEGSKA (reference sequence). The CDR3 extends over 16 amino acids. V was clipped by 6 bases and J by 2 bases; unmatched bases: 12.

The sample holds a few counts of this clonotype. This sequence joins TRBV5-1 and TRBJ2-1; weak D call: TRBD2 (6 bases). The V and J ends lost 0 bases and 5 bases respectively, with 12 bases between them. CDR1 and CDR2 (germline): SGHRS, YFSETQ. The CDR3 has 15 residues. This chain's CDR3 is CASSLAPSAHNEQFF. The CDR3 DNA sequence: TGCGCCAGCAGCTTGGCGCCTAGCGCCCACAATGAGCAGTTCTTC.

A few counts support this clonotype. The chain employs TRBV5-1 and TRBJ1-5; 7 bases are a match to TRBD1. Germline V CDR1 and CDR2: SGHRS, YFSETQ. The ends lost 0 bases at V and 5 bases at J; junction bases unmatched: 2. The CDR3 has 14 residues. CDR3 bases: TGCGCCAGCAGCTTGGGGACAGGTTATCAGCCCCAGCATTTT. The encoded protein is CASSLGTGYQPQHF.

Only one count was recorded for this clonotype. The chain recombines TRBV6-5 with TRBJ2-2; 13 bases agree with TRBD2. V shed 2 bases, J shed 7 bases, and the junction held 7 bases outside the gene matches. This CDR3 comprises 17 residues. Germline assignment: CDR1 MNHEY and CDR2 SVGAGI. CDR3: CASSYQPGTSGIGELFF. CDR3 nucleotide sequence: TGTGCCAGCAGTTACCAACCCGGGACTAGCGGGATCGGGGAGCTGTTTTTT.

This clonotype showed up just a few times. V is TRBV5-1 and J is TRBJ2-2; 8 positions match TRBD1. With 7 bases clipped from V and 5 bases from J, the junction kept 7 bases outside the gene matches. Germline CDR1 SGHRS, CDR2 YFSETQ. The CDR3 has 14 residues. CDR3: CASRTGGRTGELFF. The CDR3 region has the DNA TGCGCCAGCCGAACAGGGGGACGGACCGGGGAGCTGTTTTTT.

The rearrangement links TRBV7-9 to TRBJ2-4; 7 bases align to TRBD1. J was trimmed by 7 bases and V by 5 bases; bases with no gene match: 5. This CDR3 has 13 amino acids. Germline CDR1 and CDR2: SEHNR and FQNEAQ (reference sequence). CDR3 coding DNA: TGTGCCAGCAGCGAACAGGGGACGAACATTCAGTACTTC. Its translation: CASSEQGTNIQYF.

J is TRBJ2-5 and V is TRBV5-5, with 8 nucleotides matching TRBD1. The CDR3 is 16 amino acids. Trimming cost V 4 bases and J 3 bases; bases outside gene matches: 11. Germline CDR1 SGHKS, CDR2 YYEKEE (reference sequence). The CDR3 region has the DNA TGTGCCAGCAGCCCGGGCGGGACAGGCTGGAAAGAGACCCAGTACTTC. Translation: CASSPGGTGWKETQYF.

The rearrangement joins TRBV3-1 to TRBJ2-1; no firm D call. The germline V gene has CDR1 LGHDT and CDR2 YNNKEL (reference sequence). Trimming removed 0 bases from V and 2 bases from J, with 5 bases in between. This CDR3 comprises 14 residues. CDR3 protein: CASSQEGTYNEQFF. CDR3 sequence (DNA): TGTGCCAGCAGCCAAGAAGGGACCTACAATGAGCAGTTCTTC.

A few counts support this clonotype. The chain has TRBV5-1 and TRBJ2-1; 11 bases agree with TRBD2. CDR1 SGHRS and CDR2 YFSETQ come from the germline V gene. The CDR3 is 15 residues long. Unmatched junction bases numbered 5, after V lost 1 base and J lost 8 bases. CDR3 in amino acids: CASSLLAGGPDEQFF. Here the CDR3 DNA reads TGCGCCAGCAGCTTGTTAGCGGGAGGGCCGGATGAGCAGTTCTTC.

The chain is built from TRBV10-3 and TRBJ2-1; TRBD1 matches at 7 bases. Germline V gene sequence: CDR1 ENHRY, CDR2 SYGVKD. V trimming: 4 bases; J trimming: 7 bases; junction bases outside the gene matches: 4. This CDR3 region has 13 residues. The CDR3 nucleotides read TGTGCCATCAGTGCCTCACAGGGGAATGAGCAGTTCTTC. This gives the protein CAISASQGNEQFF.

This chain uses TRBV20-1 with TRBJ2-2; D is ambiguous. V lost 0 bases and J 7 bases, leaving 9 bases between the germline ends. CDR3 length: 13 amino acids. The germline V gene has CDR1 DFQATT and CDR2 SNEGSKA (reference sequence). The CDR3 nucleotides read TGCAGTGCTAGAGATGACTCCCACGGGGAGCTGTTTTTT. It is translated as CSARDDSHGELFF.

There are a few counts of this clonotype. DNA of the CDR3: TGTGCCATCAGTGGCCAGCTCTCTGGGGCCAACGTCCTGACTTTC. Residues: CAISGQLSGANVLTF. V and J are TRBV10-3 and TRBJ2-6, with D uncertain. V was pared by 4 bases and J by 0 bases, with 7 bases between. Germline V lookup: CDR1 ENHRY, CDR2 SYGVKD. The CDR3 extends over 15 amino acids.

This clonotype appeared a few times. The J gene is TRBJ2-7, the V gene TRBV12-3 or TRBV12-4; TRBD1 matches at 10 bases. V trimming: 3 bases; J trimming: 7 bases; junction bases outside the gene matches: 9. The CDR3 loop spans 15 amino acids. The CDR3 region has the DNA TGTGCCAGCAGTTTCTCCCGACAGGGGGCGCGGGAGCAGTACTTC. Its translation is CASSFSRQGAREQYF.

V and J are TRBV19 and TRBJ1-1; tentatively, D is TRBD1 (6 bases). Germline CDR1 LNHDA, CDR2 SQIVND (reference sequence). This CDR3 region has 14 residues. V lost 5 bases, J lost 1 base, and 11 bases lay in between. The CDR3 loop reads CASSGRTANTEAFF. The CDR3 coding sequence is TGTGCCAGTAGTGGCCGGACAGCGAACACTGAAGCTTTCTTT.

This clonotype was counted only a few times. The J gene is TRBJ2-5, the V gene TRBV4-1; D gene unclear. The CDR3 has 12 amino acids. V lost 3 bases and J lost 1, with 3 bases in between. Per germline, CDR1 MGHRA and CDR2 YSYEKL. CDR3 DNA: TGCGCCAGCAGCCACACCCAAGAGACCCAGTACTTC. Protein sequence: CASSHTQETQYF.

This clonotype was recorded many times. CDR3 bases: TGTGCCAGCAGCTTCTTGGCTAGCGGGAACGTCTTAGCCAAAAACATTCAGTACTTC. It translates to CASSFLASGNVLAKNIQYF. V usage is TRBV5-4 and J usage is TRBJ2-4; TRBD2 matches at 9 bases. V lost 2 bases to trimming and J lost 0 bases; unmatched junction nucleotides: 12. Per the germline V gene, CDR1 is SGHNT and CDR2 is YYREEE (reference sequence). The CDR3 spans 19 residues.

This clonotype was detected a few times. V gene TRBV6-2 or TRBV6-3 combines with J gene TRBJ2-2; D is unclear. CDR3 length equals 12 residues. Trimming left V 7 bases short and J 1 base short, with 4 bases between. The germline gives CDR1 MNHEY, CDR2 SVGEGT. In nucleotides, the CDR3 is TGTGCCAGCAAGAGGAACACCGGGGAGCTGTTTTTT. This codes for CASKRNTGELFF.